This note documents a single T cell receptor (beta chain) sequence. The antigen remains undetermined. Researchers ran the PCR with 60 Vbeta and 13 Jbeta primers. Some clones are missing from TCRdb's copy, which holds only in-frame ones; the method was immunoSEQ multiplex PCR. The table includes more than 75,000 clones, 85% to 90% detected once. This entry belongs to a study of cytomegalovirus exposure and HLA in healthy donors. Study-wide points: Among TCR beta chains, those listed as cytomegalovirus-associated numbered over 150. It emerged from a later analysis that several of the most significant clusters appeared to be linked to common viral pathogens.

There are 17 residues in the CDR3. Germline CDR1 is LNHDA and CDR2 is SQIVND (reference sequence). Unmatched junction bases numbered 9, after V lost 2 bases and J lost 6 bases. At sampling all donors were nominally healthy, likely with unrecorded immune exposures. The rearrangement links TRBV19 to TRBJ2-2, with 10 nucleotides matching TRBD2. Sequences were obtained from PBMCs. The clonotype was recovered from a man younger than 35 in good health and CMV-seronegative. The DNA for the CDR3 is TGTGCCAGTAGTATATACGCTAGCGGGAGTACGGCCGGGGAGCTGTTTTTT. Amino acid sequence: CASSIYASGSTAGELFF.